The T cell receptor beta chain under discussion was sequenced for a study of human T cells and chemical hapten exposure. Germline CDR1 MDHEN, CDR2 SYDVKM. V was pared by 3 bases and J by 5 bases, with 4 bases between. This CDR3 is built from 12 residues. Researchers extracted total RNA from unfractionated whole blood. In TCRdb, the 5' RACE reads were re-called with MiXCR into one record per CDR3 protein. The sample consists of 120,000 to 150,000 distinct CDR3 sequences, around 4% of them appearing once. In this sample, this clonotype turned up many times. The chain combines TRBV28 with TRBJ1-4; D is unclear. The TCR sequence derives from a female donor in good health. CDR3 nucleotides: TGTGCCAGCAGTTTCGAAAATGAAAAACTGTTTTTT. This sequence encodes CASSFENEKLFF.